Listed here are 21 T cell receptor beta chains from one sample, sequenced in a study of control samples from healthy donors and cancer patients (dated by TCRdb to 2019 to 2021). The library was produced with the immunoSEQ multiplex PCR assay. What TCRdb holds here is the immuneACCESS table cut down to in-frame rearrangements. Part of the clones is not present; checked against another copy, under half of the missing clones reflect an unresolved V gene, and the others are unexplained. The sample table holds 140,000 to 150,000 clones, of which 90% to 95% were seen once. The top ten clonotypes cover about 5.8% of the sample. The material sequenced was blood. The receptors shown here come from a man younger than 35 in good health.

The chain links TRBV6-4 to TRBJ1-2, with 8 bases aligning to TRBD1. V lost 6 bases and J lost 5; bases outside the gene matches: 11. From germline, CDR1 is MRHNA and CDR2 SNTAGT. CDR3 length: 15 residues. CDR3 in amino acids: CASRSDPGTGYGYTF. The CDR3 DNA reads as TGTGCCAGCAGATCAGACCCAGGGACAGGATATGGCTACACCTTC.

The chain combines TRBV2 with TRBJ1-5; 8 bases fit TRBD1. Germline CDR1 SNHLY, CDR2 FYNNEI. V gave up 6 bases and J gave up 6 bases; unmatched junction bases: 13. The CDR3 is 16 amino acids. The DNA for the CDR3 is TGTGCCAGCAGCCGAACCCGGACAGGGCAGGGTCAGCCCCAGCATTTT. Amino acids: CASSRTRTGQGQPQHF.

The rearrangement joins TRBV5-1 to TRBJ2-7, with 9 bases identical to TRBD1. The CDR3 totals 15 residues. From germline, CDR1 is SGHRS and CDR2 YFSETQ. V shed 2 bases and J 5 bases; nucleotides not matched to a gene: 8. CDR3 loop: CASSFTGTGLNEQYF. In DNA, the CDR3 is TGCGCCAGCAGCTTCACCGGGACAGGGCTCAACGAGCAGTACTTC. The whole variable domain, filled in from reference TRBV5-1 and TRBJ2-7, reads KAGVTQTPRYLIKTRGQQVTLSCSPISGHRSVSWYQQTPGQGLQFLFEYFSETQRNKGNFPGRFSGRQFSNSRSEMNVSTLELGDSALYLCASSFTGTGLNEQYFGPGTRLTVT.

The J gene is TRBJ1-4, the V gene TRBV29-1; D is unresolved. This CDR3 is built from 15 residues. Germline assignment: CDR1 SQVTM and CDR2 ANQGSEA. V shed 4 bases and J shed 0 bases, with 12 bases lying between them. The CDR3 nucleotides read TGCAGCGTTGGCCAAGGGAGAGCAACTAATGAAAAACTGTTTTTT. Encoded protein: CSVGQGRATNEKLFF.

This sequence joins TRBV6-5 and TRBJ1-5; D uncertain. From germline, CDR1 is MNHEY and CDR2 SVGAGI. Trimming cost V 0 bases and J 0 bases, with 6 bases left between them. CDR3 length equals 15 residues. The CDR3, as DNA: TGTGCCAGCAGTTACTCGAGTAATAGCAATCAGCCCCAGCATTTT. Translating it yields CASSYSSNSNQPQHF.

The rearrangement uses TRBV28 and TRBJ1-3; TRBD1 matches at 10 bases. V was pared by 6 bases and J by 5 bases, with 10 bases of the junction left unmatched. Germline values: CDR1 MDHEN, CDR2 SYDVKM. There are 16 residues in the CDR3. The CDR3 loop is CASRRDRGFGRNTIYF. In nucleotides, the CDR3 is TGTGCCAGCAGGAGGGACAGGGGATTTGGGAGAAACACCATATATTTT. The variable domain in full, completed from reference TRBV28 and TRBJ1-3, reads DVKVTQSSRYLVKRTGEKVFLECVQDMDHENMFWYRQDPGLGLRLIYFSYDVKMKEKGDIPEGYSVSREKKERFSLILESASTNQTSMYLCASRRDRGFGRNTIYFGEGSWLTVV.

This CDR3 is CAWSAGTGTGELFF. CDR3 DNA: TGTGCCTGGAGTGCCGGGACAGGGACCGGGGAGCTGTTTTTT. The V call is TRBV30, the J call TRBJ2-2, with TRBD1 matching 9 bases. The CDR3 spans 14 residues. The ends lost 1 base at V and 5 bases at J; junction bases unmatched: 2. The germline V gene has CDR1 GTSNPN and CDR2 SVGIG (reference sequence).

The chain links TRBV18 to TRBJ2-7, with D possibly matching TRBD1 (5 bases). With 8 bases removed from V and 5 bases from J, the gap between germline ends came to 13 bases. The CDR3 contains 12 residues. Germline CDR1 reads KGHSH; CDR2 reads LQKENI. The DNA of the CDR3 is TGTGCCAGCGAAGGGGCCCCGCACGAGCAGTACTTC. The encoded protein is CASEGAPHEQYF.

This sequence joins TRBV6-2 or TRBV6-3 and TRBJ2-1, with unresolved D. Germline V gene sequence: CDR1 MNHEY, CDR2 SVGEGT. V was cut by 2 bases and J by 0 bases, with 8 bases left in between. This CDR3 is 15 amino acids long. The CDR3 reads CASSYRLSSYNEQFF. CDR3 coding DNA: TGTGCCAGCAGTTACAGGCTTAGCTCCTACAATGAGCAGTTCTTC.

As DNA, the CDR3 is TGTGCCAGTAGCCCGGGCCGGTTTAATGAAAAACTGTTTTTT. It codes for CASSPGRFNEKLFF. The chain links TRBV19 to TRBJ1-4; D ambiguous. Germline V gene lookup returns CDR1 LNHDA and CDR2 SQIVND (reference sequence). The CDR3 spans 14 residues. V was pared by 6 bases and J by 4 bases, with 12 bases between.

This chain joins TRBV19 and TRBJ2-7; 10 nucleotides align to TRBD1. V was pared by 4 bases and J by 2 bases, with 2 bases of the junction left unmatched. In germline, CDR1 is LNHDA, CDR2 SQIVND (reference sequence). This CDR3 has 14 residues. For the CDR3, the DNA is TGTGCCAGTAGTAATGGACAGGGGGCCTACGAGCAGTACTTC. This gives the protein CASSNGQGAYEQYF.

The chain joins TRBV6-4 to TRBJ2-3; TRBD2 matches 7 bases. With 4 bases clipped from V and 2 bases from J, the junction kept 9 bases outside the gene matches. The CDR3 covers 16 residues. CDR1 and CDR2 from the germline V gene are MRHNA and SNTAGT. The CDR3 reads CASSAQSGVYTDTQYF. DNA of the CDR3: TGTGCCAGCAGTGCCCAGAGCGGGGTCTACACAGATACGCAGTATTTT.

The chain uses TRBV4-1 and TRBJ2-1, with D possibly TRBD2 on 5 matching bases. The germline V and J ends were trimmed by 4 bases and 0 bases, with 28 bases remaining between them. Germline V gene data show CDR1 as MGHRA and CDR2 as YSYEKL. This CDR3 region has 21 residues. For the CDR3, the DNA is TGCGCCAGCAGCCTTCAGATCCTGAACGCCGAGAGGGAGAGCTCCTACAATGAGCAGTTCTTC. Encoded protein: CASSLQILNAERESSYNEQFF.

V gene TRBV9 combines with J gene TRBJ2-3; tentative D call: TRBD2 (5 bases). This CDR3 is built from 15 residues. V lost 3 bases, J lost 2 bases, and 13 bases lay in between. Germline CDR1 reads SGDLS; CDR2 reads YYNGEE. The DNA of the CDR3 is TGTGCCAGCAGCGCCTCTTTACTAGACACAGATACGCAGTATTTT. It is translated as CASSASLLDTDTQYF.

This clone was counted a few times. The chain has TRBV30 and TRBJ2-2; TRBD1 agrees at 7 bases. The V segment lost 3 bases and the J segment 7 bases; nucleotides outside the gene matches: 5. Germline CDR1 is GTSNPN and CDR2 is SVGIG (reference sequence). The CDR3 contains 13 residues. The CDR3 reads CAWRTGSGGELFF. DNA of the CDR3: TGTGCCTGGAGGACAGGGAGTGGCGGGGAGCTGTTTTTT.

A few counts support this clone. The chain couples TRBV29-1 to TRBJ1-6; 7 nucleotides match TRBD1. Germline-derived CDR1 and CDR2 are SQVTM and ANQGSEA. The CDR3 length is 13 residues. With V trimmed by 6 bases and J by 10 bases, 9 bases remained unmatched. This CDR3 is CSVRDSFRSPLHF. For the CDR3, the DNA is TGCAGCGTGAGGGACAGTTTTCGATCACCCCTCCACTTT. Complete variable domain (other parts from reference TRBV29-1 and TRBJ1-6): SAVISQKPSRDICQRGTSLTIQCQVDSQVTMMFWYRQQPGQSLTLIATANQGSEATYESGFVIDKFPISRPNLTFSTLTVSNMSPEDSSIYLCSVRDSFRSPLHFGNGTRLTVT.

The J gene is TRBJ1-4, the V gene TRBV29-1, with 9 bases that match TRBD1. There are 13 residues in the CDR3. From germline, CDR1 is SQVTM and CDR2 ANQGSEA. After removal of 4 bases from V and 6 bases from J, the junction contained 3 bases not matched to a gene. Here the CDR3 DNA reads TGCAGCGTTGGACAGGGGGTAGATGAAAAACTGTTTTTT. This gives the protein CSVGQGVDEKLFF.

This clone occurred once. The genes are TRBV27 and TRBJ2-5; the D gene is possibly TRBD2 (5 bases). Per the germline V gene, CDR1 is MNHEY and CDR2 is SMNVEV (reference sequence). The V and J ends lost 1 base and 6 bases respectively, with 21 bases between them. This CDR3 spans 17 amino acids. CDR3 bases: TGTGCCAGCAGTTTATGGGGAGACGGGGAACAATGGAAGACCCAGTACTTC. Amino acids: CASSLWGDGEQWKTQYF.

This chain joins TRBV19 and TRBJ1-6; D may be TRBD1 (6 bases). Between the trimmed V and J ends, which lost 6 bases and 4 bases, there was a span of 16 bases. CDR1 LNHDA and CDR2 SQIVND come from the germline V gene (reference sequence). The CDR3 spans 16 residues. The CDR3 is CASRPTGQGYNSPLHF. The CDR3 DNA follows: TGTGCCAGTAGACCAACAGGGCAGGGGTATAATTCACCCCTCCACTTT.

The chain links TRBV6-6 to TRBJ2-2; 9 bases align to TRBD1. The CDR3 contains 16 residues. V trimming: 0 bases; J trimming: 6 bases; junction bases outside the gene matches: 5. Germline V gene sequence: CDR1 MNHNY, CDR2 SVGAGI (reference sequence). The CDR3 DNA follows: TGTGCCAGCAGTTACTCGGGGACAGGGAGACCCGGGGAGCTGTTTTTT. Its protein is CASSYSGTGRPGELFF.

The sample holds a few counts of this clone. This chain connects TRBV13 to TRBJ1-6; no definite D call. CDR3 size: 15 residues. Germline CDR1 reads PRHDT; CDR2 reads FYEKMQ (reference sequence). Trimming shortened V by 2 bases and J by 8 bases, and 13 bases separated the two germline ends. The CDR3 coding sequence is TGTGCCAGCAGCTTACTGGACGATTGGCATTCACCCCTCCACTTT. It is translated as CASSLLDDWHSPLHF.